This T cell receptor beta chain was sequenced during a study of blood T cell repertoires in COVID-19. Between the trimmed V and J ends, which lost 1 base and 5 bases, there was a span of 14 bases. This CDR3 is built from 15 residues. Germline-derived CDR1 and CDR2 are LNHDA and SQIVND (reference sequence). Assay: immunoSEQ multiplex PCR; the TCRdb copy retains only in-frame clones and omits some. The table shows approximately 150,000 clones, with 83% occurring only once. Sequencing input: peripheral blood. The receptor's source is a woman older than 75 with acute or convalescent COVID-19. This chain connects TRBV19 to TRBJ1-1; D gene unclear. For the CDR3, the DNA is TGTGCCAGTAGTATAGGCGAAGTTATCTGGACTGAAGCTTTCTTT. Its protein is CASSIGEVIWTEAFF. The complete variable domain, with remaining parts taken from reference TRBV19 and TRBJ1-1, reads DGGITQSPKYLFRKEGQNVTLSCEQNLNHDAMYWYRQDPGQGLRLIYYSQIVNDFQKGDIAEGYSVSREKKESFPLTVTSAQKNPTAFYLCASSIGEVIWTEAFFGQGTRLTVV.